A selection of T cell receptor beta chains follows, all from one sample in a study of response to subunit inactivated influenza vaccine. TCRdb redid the calling of the RT-PCR reads with MiXCR, one entry per CDR3 protein. The sample yields roughly 650,000 distinct CDR3 sequences, less than 15% seen once. Sequences were derived from PBMCs from blood, sampled 14 days before vaccination. The origin of the receptors is a man aged 45-65 years who received an inactivated influenza vaccine. Each CDR3 is given with its conserved first and last residue. A D gene is named only where the DNA matches it firmly. Clone size is shown for a subset of rows, as once, few, many or a class of expanded clone.

TRBV11-2	TRBJ1-3	few	.	CASSLRSGQNISGNTIYF	TGTGCCAGCAGCTTAAGGTCAGGGCAGAACATCTCTGGAAACACCATATATTTT
TRBV2	TRBJ1-2	.	TRBD1	CAGSTGNGYTF	TGTGCCGGATCGACAGGGAATGGCTACACCTTC
TRBV7-9	TRBJ2-7	.	.	CASSLMSGTEQYF	TGTGCCAGCAGCTTAATGTCCGGGACCGAGCAGTACTTC
TRBV12-3/TRBV12-4	TRBJ2-3	.	.	CASSATSPSSTQYF	TGTGCCAGCAGCGCTACTAGCCCTTCTTCGACGCAGTATTTT
TRBV12-3/TRBV12-4	TRBJ1-1	.	TRBD1	CASSRSTGGTEAFF	TGTGCCAGCAGTCGTTCGACAGGGGGGACTGAAGCTTTCTTT
TRBV5-4	TRBJ1-2	few	.	CASSLEQSNYGYTF	TGTGCCAGCAGCTTGGAACAGAGTAACTATGGCTACACCTTC
TRBV14	TRBJ2-1	many	.	CASSQVGGGGSSYNEQFF	TGTGCCAGCAGCCAAGTAGGAGGGGGCGGGAGCTCCTACAATGAGCAGTTCTTC
TRBV21-1	TRBJ2-7	.	.	CASSTPLDRGSYEQYF	TGTGCCAGCAGCACACCTCTGGACAGGGGATCCTACGAGCAGTACTTC
TRBV6-1	TRBJ2-2	.	.	CASSTRDIDTGELFF	TGTGCCAGCAGTACCCGGGACATTGACACCGGGGAGCTGTTTTTT
TRBV5-6	TRBJ2-4	few	TRBD2	CASSEGLAGGRVQYF	TGTGCCAGCAGCGAGGGACTAGCGGGAGGGCGAGTTCAGTACTTC
TRBV10-3	TRBJ2-3	many	TRBD2	CAISESNGGATDTQYF	TGTGCCATCAGTGAGTCGAACGGGGGGGCCACAGATACGCAGTATTTT
TRBV15	TRBJ2-1	few	TRBD2	CATSRGTSGYNEQFF	TGTGCCACCAGCAGAGGGACTAGCGGTTACAATGAGCAGTTCTTC
TRBV28	TRBJ2-2	.	TRBD1	CATHGIKDRATGELFF	TGTGCCACCCACGGTATAAAGGACAGGGCCACCGGGGAGCTGTTTTTT
TRBV27	TRBJ1-4	few	.	CASSLKPPPATNEKLFF	TGTGCCAGCAGTTTGAAACCGCCACCTGCAACTAATGAAAAACTGTTTTTT
TRBV4-1	TRBJ1-5	.	.	CASSQVGGNQPQHF	TGCGCCAGCAGCCAAGTGGGGGGCAATCAGCCCCAGCATTTT
TRBV6-2/TRBV6-3	TRBJ2-3	.	TRBD1	CASSRGQGRKYF	TGTGCCAGCAGCCGCGGACAGGGTCGGAAGTATTTT
TRBV2	TRBJ2-1	few	TRBD2	CASILASGGNEQFF	TGTGCCAGCATTCTTGCTAGCGGTGGCAATGAGCAGTTCTTC
TRBV7-2	TRBJ2-1	.	.	CASSLYRRDEQFF	TGTGCCAGCAGCTTATATCGGCGCGATGAGCAGTTCTTC
TRBV20-1	TRBJ1-5	.	.	CSAQGGGYQPQHF	TGCAGTGCGCAAGGGGGGGGGTATCAGCCCCAGCATTTT
TRBV28	TRBJ2-7	many	TRBD2	CASTRAGDLYEQYF	TGTGCCAGCACCCGAGCGGGAGACCTCTACGAGCAGTACTTC
TRBV25-1	TRBJ1-2	few	.	CASSPQTGTPPSTF	TGTGCCAGCAGTCCCCAAACCGGGACCCCTCCCAGCACCTTC
TRBV18	TRBJ1-5	few	TRBD1	CASSQGAYPQPQHF	TGTGCCAGCTCACAGGGGGCCTATCCTCAGCCCCAGCATTTT